This TCR beta chain is from a study of beta chain features in type 1 diabetes. It was via CD45RO/CCR7/CD25/CD127/CD95/CD27 that CD4+ naive, central memory, regulatory and stem cell-like memory cells were sorted. Regarding the study as a whole: Possible PCR preference for shorter templates applied equally to patients and controls.

Remarks on this clone: Its antigen is as yet unknown.

Trimming at V came to 0 bases and at J to 6 bases, leaving 5 bases not matched to a gene. The CDR3 has 14 residues. Germline assignment: CDR1 SGHRS and CDR2 YFSETQ. The study reverse transcribed the entire isolated RNA, so it sequenced expressed TCRB transcripts. Data came from immunoSEQ multiplex PCR; TCRdb stores just in-frame clones and leaves some out. The sample gives more than 300,000 clones, about 16% of which show up once; roughly 0.019% is in the top ten. The sequencing input was naive CD4+ T cells from blood. This sequence joins TRBV5-1 and TRBJ2-7; 8 positions match TRBD2. This receptor was obtained from a woman between 18 and 29 years old in good health. This CDR3 is CASSLGAGDTEQYF. CDR3 DNA sequence: TGCGCCAGCAGCTTGGGAGCGGGAGATACCGAGCAGTACTTC.